This T cell receptor (beta chain) was identified in a study of CD8 T cells in ankylosing spondylitis. Whole-study findings and limits: In ankylosing spondylitis blood, a motif of fewer than 10 highly homologous TCR beta variants appeared characteristic. Reported data indicate significant enrichment of disease-linked clones within matched ankylosing spondylitis synovial fluid. Previously reported in reactive arthritis synovial fluid and blood were some of the motif variants.

Libraries of TCR beta came from quantitative 5'-RACE with molecular barcodes. In TCRdb, the 5' RACE reads were re-called with MiXCR into one record per CDR3 protein. The sample includes roughly 230,000 distinct CDR3 sequences, 8% to 10% of them seen just once. There are a few counts of this clonotype. What it recognizes is unknown. Germline assignment: CDR1 SEHNR and CDR2 FQNEAQ (reference sequence). J lost 3 bases, V lost 2 bases, and 9 bases had no gene match. The CDR3 is made up of 17 amino acids. The sequencing input was blood, either unsorted or a sorted T cell fraction (not recorded which). This clonotype was obtained from a female donor with ankylosing spondylitis or in good health (not recorded which). The V gene is TRBV7-9, the J gene TRBJ2-2; 7 nucleotides line up with TRBD2. As DNA, the CDR3 is TGTGCCAGCAGCTTAAGTCCCGGGAGGTATGACACCGGGGAGCTGTTTTTT. Translating gives CASSLSPGRYDTGELFF.